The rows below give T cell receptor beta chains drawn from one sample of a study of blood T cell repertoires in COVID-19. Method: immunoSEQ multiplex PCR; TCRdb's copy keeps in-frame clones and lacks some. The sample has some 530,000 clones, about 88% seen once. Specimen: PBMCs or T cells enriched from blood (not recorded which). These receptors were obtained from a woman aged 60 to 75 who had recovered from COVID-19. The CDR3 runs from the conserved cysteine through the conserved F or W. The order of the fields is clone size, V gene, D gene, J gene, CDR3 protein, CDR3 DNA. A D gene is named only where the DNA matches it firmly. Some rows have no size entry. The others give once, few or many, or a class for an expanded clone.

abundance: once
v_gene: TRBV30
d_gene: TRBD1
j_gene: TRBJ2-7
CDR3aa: CAWRSTGGEQYF
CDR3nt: TGTGCCTGGAGAAGCACAGGGGGCGAGCAGTACTTC

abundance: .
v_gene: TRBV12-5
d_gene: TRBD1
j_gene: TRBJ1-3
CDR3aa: CASGSGTGVGNTIYF
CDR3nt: TGTGCTAGTGGGTCGGGGACAGGGGTTGGAAACACCATATATTTT

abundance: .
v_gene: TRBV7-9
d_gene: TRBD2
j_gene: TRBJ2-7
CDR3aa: CASSPAGLSYEQYF
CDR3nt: TGTGCCAGCAGCCCAGCGGGGCTCTCCTACGAGCAGTACTTC

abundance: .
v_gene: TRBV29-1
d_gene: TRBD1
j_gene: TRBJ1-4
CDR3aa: CSVGGTGDEKLFF
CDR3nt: TGCAGCGTTGGAGGGACAGGGGATGAAAAACTGTTTTTT

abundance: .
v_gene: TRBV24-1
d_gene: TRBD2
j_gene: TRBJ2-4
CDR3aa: CATSDFGSGGENIQYF
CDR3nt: TGTGCCACCAGTGATTTCGGTAGCGGGGGGGAAAACATTCAGTACTTC

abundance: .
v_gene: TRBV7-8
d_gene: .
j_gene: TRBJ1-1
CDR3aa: CASSLAHWSGDEAFF
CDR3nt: TGTGCCAGCAGCTTAGCCCATTGGTCAGGGGATGAAGCTTTCTTT

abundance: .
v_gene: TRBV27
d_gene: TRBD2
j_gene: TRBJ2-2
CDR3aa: CASSSGLAENTGELFF
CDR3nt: TGTGCCAGCAGCTCCGGACTAGCGGAGAACACCGGGGAGCTGTTTTTT

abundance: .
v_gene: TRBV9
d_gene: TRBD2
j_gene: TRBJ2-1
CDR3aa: CASSSDPGGPQNEQFF
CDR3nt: TGTGCCAGCAGCTCAGATCCGGGGGGGCCGCAGAATGAGCAGTTCTTC

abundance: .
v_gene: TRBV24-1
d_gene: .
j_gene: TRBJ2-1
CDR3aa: CATMPAGAWTGQFF
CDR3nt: TGTGCCACCATGCCCGCGGGGGCCTGGACTGGGCAGTTCTTC

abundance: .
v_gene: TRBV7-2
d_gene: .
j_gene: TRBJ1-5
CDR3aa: CASSSGVNNQPQHF
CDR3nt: TGTGCCAGCAGCTCCGGGGTCAACAATCAGCCCCAGCATTTT

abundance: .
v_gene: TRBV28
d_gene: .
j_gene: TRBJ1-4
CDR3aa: CASSPYRAYNEKLFF
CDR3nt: TGTGCCAGCAGCCCCTACAGGGCTTATAATGAAAAACTGTTTTTT

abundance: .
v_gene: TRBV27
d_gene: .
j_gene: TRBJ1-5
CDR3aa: CASSFRAWEPQHF
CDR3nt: TGTGCCAGCAGTTTCAGGGCATGGGAGCCCCAGCATTTT

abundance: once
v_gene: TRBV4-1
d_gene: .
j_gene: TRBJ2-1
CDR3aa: CASSQGPTVGVGEQFF
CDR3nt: TGCGCCAGCAGCCAAGGGCCGACAGTTGGGGTCGGTGAGCAGTTCTTC

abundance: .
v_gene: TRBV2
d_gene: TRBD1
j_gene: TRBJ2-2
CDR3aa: CASSTQGATGELFF
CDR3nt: TGTGCCAGCAGTACCCAGGGGGCTACCGGGGAGCTGTTTTTT

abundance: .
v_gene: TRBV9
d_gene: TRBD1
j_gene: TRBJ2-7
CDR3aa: CASSVGMTGAPYEQYF
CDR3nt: TGTGCCAGCAGCGTAGGAATGACAGGGGCCCCCTACGAGCAGTACTTC

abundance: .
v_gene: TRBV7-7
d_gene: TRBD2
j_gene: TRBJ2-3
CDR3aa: CASSRGLAGGEDTQYF
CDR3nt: TGTGCCAGCAGCCGGGGACTAGCGGGGGGAGAAGATACGCAGTATTTT

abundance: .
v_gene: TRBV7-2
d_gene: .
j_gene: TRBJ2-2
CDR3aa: CASSLGGAGAGELFF
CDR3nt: TGTGCCAGCAGCTTGGGGGGGGCCGGGGCCGGGGAGCTGTTTTTT

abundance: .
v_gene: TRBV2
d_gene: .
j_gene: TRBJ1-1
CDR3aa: CASSERGNTEAFF
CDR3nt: TGTGCCAGCAGTGAACGGGGGAACACTGAAGCTTTCTTT

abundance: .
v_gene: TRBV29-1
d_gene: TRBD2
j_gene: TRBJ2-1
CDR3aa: CSVEEAGGDRYNEQFF
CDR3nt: TGCAGCGTTGAAGAGGCGGGGGGCGACCGCTACAATGAGCAGTTCTTC

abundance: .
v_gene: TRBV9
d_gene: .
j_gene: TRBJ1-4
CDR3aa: CASSVGGLDEKLFF
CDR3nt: TGTGCCAGCAGCGTAGGTGGGCTTGATGAAAAACTGTTTTTT

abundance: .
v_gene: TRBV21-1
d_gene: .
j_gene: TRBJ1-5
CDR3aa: CASSKGQNNQPQHF
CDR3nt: TGTGCCAGCAGCAAAGGACAGAACAATCAGCCCCAGCATTTT

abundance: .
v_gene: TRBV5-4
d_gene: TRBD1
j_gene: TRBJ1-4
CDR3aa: CASSKTGGKEKLFF
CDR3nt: TGTGCCAGCAGTAAGACAGGGGGCAAGGAAAAACTGTTTTTT

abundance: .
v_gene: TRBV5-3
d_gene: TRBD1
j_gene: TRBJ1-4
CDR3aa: CARSSYRLDRGQNEKLFF
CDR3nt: TGTGCCAGAAGCTCCTACCGACTGGACAGGGGTCAGAATGAAAAACTGTTTTTT

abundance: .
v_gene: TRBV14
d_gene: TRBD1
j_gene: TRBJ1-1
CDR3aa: CASSQDSRDRVDTEAFF
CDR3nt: TGTGCCAGCAGCCAAGATTCCCGGGACAGGGTGGACACTGAAGCTTTCTTT

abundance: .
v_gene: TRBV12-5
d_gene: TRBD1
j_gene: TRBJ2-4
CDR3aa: CASGLVDRGHIQYF
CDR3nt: TGTGCTAGTGGTTTGGTCGACAGGGGACACATTCAGTACTTC

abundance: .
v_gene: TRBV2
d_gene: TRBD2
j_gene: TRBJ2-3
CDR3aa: CASSALAGPSTDTQYF
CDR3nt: TGTGCCAGCAGTGCCCTAGCGGGGCCTAGCACAGATACGCAGTATTTT

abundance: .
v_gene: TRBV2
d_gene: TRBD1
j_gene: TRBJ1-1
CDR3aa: CASSATTGTGSGAFF
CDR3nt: TGTGCCAGCAGTGCAACGACCGGGACAGGGTCCGGGGCTTTCTTT

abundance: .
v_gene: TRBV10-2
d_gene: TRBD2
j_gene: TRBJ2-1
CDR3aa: CASSHAGDFEQFF
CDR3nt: TGCGCCAGCTCCCACGCGGGGGATTTTGAGCAGTTCTTC

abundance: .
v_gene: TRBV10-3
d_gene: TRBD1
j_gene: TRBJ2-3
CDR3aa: CAIRGQGTQYFTDTQYF
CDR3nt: TGTGCCATCAGGGGACAGGGAACTCAATATTTCACAGATACGCAGTATTTT